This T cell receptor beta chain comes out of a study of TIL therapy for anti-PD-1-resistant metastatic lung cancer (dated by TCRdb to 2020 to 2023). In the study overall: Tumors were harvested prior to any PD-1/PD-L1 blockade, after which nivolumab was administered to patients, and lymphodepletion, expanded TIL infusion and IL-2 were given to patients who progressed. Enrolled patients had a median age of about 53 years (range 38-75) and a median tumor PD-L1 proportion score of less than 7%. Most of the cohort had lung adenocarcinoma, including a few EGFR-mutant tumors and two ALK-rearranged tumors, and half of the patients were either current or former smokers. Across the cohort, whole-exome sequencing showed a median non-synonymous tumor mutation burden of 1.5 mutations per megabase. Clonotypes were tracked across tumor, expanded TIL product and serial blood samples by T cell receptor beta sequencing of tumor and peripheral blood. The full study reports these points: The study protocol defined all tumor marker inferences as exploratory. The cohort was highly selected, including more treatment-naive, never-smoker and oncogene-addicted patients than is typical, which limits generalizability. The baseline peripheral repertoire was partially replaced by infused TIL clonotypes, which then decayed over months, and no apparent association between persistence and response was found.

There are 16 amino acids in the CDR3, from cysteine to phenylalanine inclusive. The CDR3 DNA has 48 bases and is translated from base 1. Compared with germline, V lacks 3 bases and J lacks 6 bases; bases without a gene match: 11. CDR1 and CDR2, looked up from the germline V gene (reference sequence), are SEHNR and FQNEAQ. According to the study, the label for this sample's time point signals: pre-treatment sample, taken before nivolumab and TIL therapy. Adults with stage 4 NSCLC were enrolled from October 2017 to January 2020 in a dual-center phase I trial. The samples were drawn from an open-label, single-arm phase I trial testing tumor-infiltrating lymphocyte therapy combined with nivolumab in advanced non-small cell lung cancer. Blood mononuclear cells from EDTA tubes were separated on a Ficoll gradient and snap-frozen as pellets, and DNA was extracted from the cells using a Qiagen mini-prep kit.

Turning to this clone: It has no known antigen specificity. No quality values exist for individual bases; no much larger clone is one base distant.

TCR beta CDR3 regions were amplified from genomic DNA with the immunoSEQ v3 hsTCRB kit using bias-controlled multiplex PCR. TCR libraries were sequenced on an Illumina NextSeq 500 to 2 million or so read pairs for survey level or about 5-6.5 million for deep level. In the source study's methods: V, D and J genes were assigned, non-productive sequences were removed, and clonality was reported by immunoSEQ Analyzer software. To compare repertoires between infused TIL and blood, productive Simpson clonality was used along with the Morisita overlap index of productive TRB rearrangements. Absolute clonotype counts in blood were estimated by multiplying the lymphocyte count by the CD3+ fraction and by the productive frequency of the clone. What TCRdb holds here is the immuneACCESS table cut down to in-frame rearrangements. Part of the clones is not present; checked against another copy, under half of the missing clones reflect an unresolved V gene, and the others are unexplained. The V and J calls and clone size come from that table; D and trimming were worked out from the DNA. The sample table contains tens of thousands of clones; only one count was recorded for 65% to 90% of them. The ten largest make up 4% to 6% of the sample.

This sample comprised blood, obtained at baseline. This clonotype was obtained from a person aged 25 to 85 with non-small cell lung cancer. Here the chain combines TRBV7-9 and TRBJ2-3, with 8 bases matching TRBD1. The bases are TGTGCCAGCAGCTTTGACCCAGGGGGCGTAGGGGATACGCAGTATTTT. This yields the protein CASSFDPGGVGDTQYF.